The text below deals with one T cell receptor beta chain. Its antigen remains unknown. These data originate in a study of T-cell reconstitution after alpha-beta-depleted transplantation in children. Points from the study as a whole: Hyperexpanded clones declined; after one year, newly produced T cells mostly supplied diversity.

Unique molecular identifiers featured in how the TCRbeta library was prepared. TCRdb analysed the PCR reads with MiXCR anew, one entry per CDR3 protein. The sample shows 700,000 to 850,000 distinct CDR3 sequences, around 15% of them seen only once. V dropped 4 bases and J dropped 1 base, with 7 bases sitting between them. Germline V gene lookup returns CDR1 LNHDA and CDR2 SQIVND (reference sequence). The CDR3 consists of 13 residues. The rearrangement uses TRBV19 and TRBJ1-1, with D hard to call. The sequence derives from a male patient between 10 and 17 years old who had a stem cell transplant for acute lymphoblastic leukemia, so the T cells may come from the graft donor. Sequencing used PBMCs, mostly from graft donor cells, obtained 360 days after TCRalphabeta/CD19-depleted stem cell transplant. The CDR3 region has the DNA TGTGCCAGTAGTACCCAGAGGAACACTGAAGCTTTCTTT. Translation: CASSTQRNTEAFF. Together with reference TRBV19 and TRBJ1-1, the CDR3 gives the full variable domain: DGGITQSPKYLFRKEGQNVTLSCEQNLNHDAMYWYRQDPGQGLRLIYYSQIVNDFQKGDIAEGYSVSREKKESFPLTVTSAQKNPTAFYLCASSTQRNTEAFFGQGTRLTVV.